The 23 T cell receptor beta chains presented below share a single source sample, sequenced in a study of shared clonotypes between healthy human individuals. The repertoire was sequenced with immunoSEQ multiplex PCR; TCRdb's copy has only in-frame clones and lacks some. The sample yields hundreds of thousands of clones, more than 70% seen once. The sequencing input was PBMCs. All receptors derive from a woman in her thirties or forties in good health. Some clones in this sample may be carry-over from other donors' samples.

CDR3 region: CASSPPPNTQYF. The CDR3 region has the DNA TGTGCCAGCAGCCCCCCCCCAAATACGCAGTATTTT. The V gene is TRBV11-2, the J gene TRBJ2-3; D is ambiguous. The germline CDR1 and CDR2 sequences are SGHAT and FQNNGV. The CDR3 loop spans 12 amino acids. V lost 5 bases to trimming and J lost 7 bases, with 10 bases between them.

This chain joins TRBV5-1 and TRBJ1-1; D gene unclear. Trimming removed 1 base at V and 6 bases at J, with 13 bases between. Germline V gene sequence: CDR1 SGHRS, CDR2 YFSETQ. This CDR3 has 14 residues. CDR3 DNA sequence: TGCGCCAGCAGCTTGATGGGCATCTGGGCTGAAGCTTTCTTT. Protein sequence: CASSLMGIWAEAFF.

The genes are TRBV28 and TRBJ2-7; D perhaps matches TRBD1 (5 bases). Per the germline V gene, CDR1 is MDHEN and CDR2 is SYDVKM. Trimming shortened V by 4 bases and J by 3 bases, and 10 bases separated the two germline ends. CDR3 length: 13 amino acids. The chain's CDR3 is CASSSIDSYEQYF. DNA for the CDR3: TGTGCCAGCAGTTCAATTGACAGCTACGAGCAGTACTTC.

V is TRBV18 and J is TRBJ2-7; 9 nucleotides align to TRBD2. V lost 3 bases to trimming and J lost 1 base; unmatched junction nucleotides: 4. Germline assignment: CDR1 KGHSH and CDR2 LQKENI. The CDR3 spans 15 residues. CDR3 DNA: TGTGCCAGCTCACCGGGTAGCGGGGGATCCTACGAGCAGTACTTC. Amino acids: CASSPGSGGSYEQYF.

The sample holds a few counts of this clone. The chain joins TRBV15 to TRBJ2-2; D call uncertain. The CDR3 covers 16 residues. The V end was cut by 1 base, the J end by 1 base, with 10 bases between. Germline lookup yields CDR1 LNHNV and CDR2 YYDKDF (reference sequence). CDR3 in amino acids: CATSRGFRGNTGELFF. The CDR3 region has the DNA TGTGCCACCAGCAGAGGATTTAGAGGGAACACCGGGGAGCTGTTTTTT.

On this clone: One base separates it from a far larger clone, so it is likely a read error. The chain uses TRBV5-3 and TRBJ2-7, with 10 bases lining up with TRBD2. TRBV5-3 is recorded as an ORF, its role being uncertain. The CDR3 totals 15 residues. In DNA, the CDR3 is TGTGCCAGAAGCTTGGCCCCCGGGACTAGCGTACCCCGGCCCTTC. Translated, it gives CARSLAPGTSVPRPF.

CDR3 coding DNA: TGCGCCAGCAGCCAAGGAGACAGGGCGACGGAGACCCAGTACTTC. Translated, it gives CASSQGDRATETQYF. The J gene is TRBJ2-5, the V gene TRBV4-1, with 7 bases that match TRBD1. The V gene's germline CDR1 is MGHRA and CDR2 YSYEKL. The trim removed 1 base at V and 5 bases at J, leaving 7 bases unmatched. CDR3 size: 15 residues.

This sequence joins TRBV28 and TRBJ1-5, with TRBD1 matching 7 bases. The CDR3 contains 15 residues. Trimming took 7 bases from V and 3 from J; bases not matched to a gene: 9. CDR1 is MDHEN, CDR2 SYDVKM, per germline. The CDR3 spells CASTLSDRDNQPQHF. DNA for the CDR3: TGTGCCAGCACCCTTAGCGACAGGGACAATCAGCCCCAGCATTTT.

This sequence joins TRBV18 and TRBJ1-3, with D possibly TRBD1 on 5 matching bases. CDR1 is KGHSH, CDR2 LQKENI, per germline. The ends were cut back, 1 base at V and 4 bases at J, with 11 bases in the middle. CDR3 length: 15 amino acids. Written as DNA, the CDR3 is TGTGCCAGCTCACCACAGGGGCCATCCGGAAACACCATATATTTT. It is translated as CASSPQGPSGNTIYF.

In its sample, this clone was seen a few times. The chain is built from TRBV6-5 and TRBJ2-2; D is perhaps TRBD1 (5 bases). The CDR3 length is 15 residues. V dropped 0 bases and J dropped 2 bases, with 7 bases sitting between them. In germline, CDR1 is MNHEY, CDR2 SVGAGI. The CDR3 nucleotides read TGTGCCAGCAGTTACTCAGGGGTTAACACCGGGGAGCTGTTTTTT. Translation: CASSYSGVNTGELFF.

J is TRBJ2-1 and V is TRBV5-1; D gene uncertain. CDR3 length equals 15 residues. Germline CDR1 and CDR2: SGHRS and YFSETQ. Trimming shortened V by 2 bases and J by 0 bases, and 9 bases separated the two germline ends. CDR3 DNA: TGCGCCAGCAGCTTCGCGGAGAGCTCCTACAATGAGCAGTTCTTC. Its protein is CASSFAESSYNEQFF.

V is TRBV11-2 and J is TRBJ1-6; D remains ambiguous. The CDR3 length is 13 residues. With 1 base removed from V and 9 bases from J, the gap between germline ends came to 7 bases. Per the germline V gene, CDR1 is SGHAT and CDR2 is FQNNGV. CDR3 DNA sequence: TGTGCCAGCAGCTTAGGGGCCAGTTCACCCCTCCACTTT. Translated: CASSLGASSPLHF.

The chain has TRBV27 and TRBJ1-5, with 7 positions matching TRBD1. The CDR3 contains 14 residues. Germline V gene lookup returns CDR1 MNHEY and CDR2 SMNVEV (reference sequence). With V trimmed by 10 bases and J by 5 bases, 11 bases remained unmatched. CDR3 sequence reads: CATAARQGYQPQHF. The DNA of the CDR3 is TGTGCCACAGCGGCCCGACAGGGTTATCAGCCCCAGCATTTT.

The sample holds a few counts of this clone. The chain carries TRBV20-1 and TRBJ2-5; D not resolved. CDR1 is DFQATT, CDR2 SNEGSKA, per germline (reference sequence). Trimming left V 5 bases short and J 0 bases short, with 4 bases between. The CDR3 has 11 amino acids. The CDR3 sequence is CSAHYQETQYF. The CDR3 coding sequence is TGCAGTGCTCATTACCAAGAGACCCAGTACTTC.

In this sample, this clone turned up a few times. Here the CDR3 DNA reads TGTGCCAGCAGTTACTCGATGTGGGTAGATACGCAGTATTTT. This codes for CASSYSMWVDTQYF. The chain links TRBV6-5 to TRBJ2-3, with D uncertain. Deletions cut 0 bases from V and 5 bases from J, with 9 bases between. Germline V gene sequence: CDR1 MNHEY, CDR2 SVGAGI. The CDR3 runs 14 residues.

Ten or more counts support this clone. This sequence joins TRBV27 and TRBJ2-2; D remains ambiguous. Germline V gene data show CDR1 as MNHEY and CDR2 as SMNVEV (reference sequence). This CDR3 is 13 amino acids long. V gave up 2 bases and J gave up 5 bases, with 6 bases separating them. The CDR3 region has the DNA TGTGCCAGCAGTTTAATGGAAACCGGGGAGCTGTTTTTT. As protein: CASSLMETGELFF.

This clone was counted many times. The V call is TRBV6-4, the J call TRBJ2-1; possibly TRBD1 or TRBD2 for D (5 bases each). Germline CDR1 and CDR2: MRHNA and SNTAGT. The CDR3 has 12 amino acids. The V and J ends lost 2 bases and 8 bases respectively, with 7 bases between them. In DNA, the CDR3 is TGTGCCAGCAGTGACGGGGGAGATGAGCAGTTCTTC. This gives the protein CASSDGGDEQFF.

This clone was found a few times. A much bigger clone sits one base away, suggesting this may be a read error. This same CDR3 is encoded by further DNA sequences in the sample. The chain uses TRBV9 and TRBJ2-5; 9 bases are shared with TRBD2. From germline, CDR1 is SGDLS and CDR2 YYNGEE. The CDR3 spans 16 residues. CDR3 coding DNA: TGTGCCAGCAGTGTAGCGGCTAGCGGGACCCAAGAGACCCAGTACTTC. As protein: CASSVAASGTQETQYF.

DNA for the CDR3: TGTGCCAGCAGATCCTCGCCTGGGCCCCAGCATTTT. Amino acids: CASRSSPGPQHF. The chain carries TRBV6-5 and TRBJ1-5; no firm D call. The germline gives CDR1 MNHEY, CDR2 SVGAGI. The V end was cut by 6 bases, the J end by 9 bases, with 12 bases between. The CDR3 length is 12 residues.

The chain recombines TRBV9 with TRBJ2-7; D is unclear. The V end lost 0 bases, the J end lost 2 bases, and 15 bases lay between the germline ends. The CDR3 consists of 16 residues. Germline CDR1 and CDR2: SGDLS and YYNGEE. The CDR3 DNA follows: TGTGCCAGCAGCGTAGGTTCTTCCCAGAGCCCCTACGAGCAGTACTTC. This encodes CASSVGSSQSPYEQYF.

The CDR3 region has the DNA TGCGCCAGCAGCTTGGCGACCGGGACAGCGACCGGGGAGCTGTTTTTT. The encoded protein is CASSLATGTATGELFF. This rearrangement joins TRBV5-1 to TRBJ2-2; TRBD1 aligns across 7 bases. CDR1 SGHRS and CDR2 YFSETQ come from the germline V gene. This CDR3 has 16 residues. Trimming at V came to 0 bases and at J to 5 bases, leaving 7 bases not matched to a gene.

V and J are TRBV18 and TRBJ2-1; TRBD1 agrees at 9 bases. Germline V gene lookup returns CDR1 KGHSH and CDR2 LQKENI. This CDR3 has 16 residues. V lost 0 bases to trimming and J lost 6 bases; unmatched junction nucleotides: 6. The CDR3 sequence is CASSPPRTGVSNEQFF. For the CDR3, the DNA is TGTGCCAGCTCACCACCGAGGACAGGGGTATCCAATGAGCAGTTCTTC. The variable domain in full, completed from reference TRBV18 and TRBJ2-1, reads NAGVMQNPRHLVRRRGQEARLRCSPMKGHSHVYWYRQLPEEGLKFMVYLQKENIIDESGMPKERFSAEFPKEGPSILRIQQVVRGDSAAYFCASSPPRTGVSNEQFFGPGTRLTVL.

On this clone: A junction boundary mismatches the germline segment, possibly from a read error. The chain has TRBV9 and TRBJ2-7, with a possible D match to TRBD2 (5 bases). CDR3 length: 13 residues. Germline V CDR1 and CDR2: SGDLS, YYNGEE. The CDR3 loop reads CASSPPSSNEQYF. DNA for the CDR3: TGTGCCAGCAGCCCCCCTAGCTCCAACGAGCAGTACTTC. The complete variable domain, with remaining parts taken from reference TRBV9 and TRBJ2-7, reads DSGVTQTPKHLITATGQRVTLRCSPRSGDLSVYWYQQSLDQGLQFLIQYYNGEERAKGNILERFSAQQFPDLHSELNLSSLELGDSALYFCASSPPSSNEQYFGPGTRLTVT.